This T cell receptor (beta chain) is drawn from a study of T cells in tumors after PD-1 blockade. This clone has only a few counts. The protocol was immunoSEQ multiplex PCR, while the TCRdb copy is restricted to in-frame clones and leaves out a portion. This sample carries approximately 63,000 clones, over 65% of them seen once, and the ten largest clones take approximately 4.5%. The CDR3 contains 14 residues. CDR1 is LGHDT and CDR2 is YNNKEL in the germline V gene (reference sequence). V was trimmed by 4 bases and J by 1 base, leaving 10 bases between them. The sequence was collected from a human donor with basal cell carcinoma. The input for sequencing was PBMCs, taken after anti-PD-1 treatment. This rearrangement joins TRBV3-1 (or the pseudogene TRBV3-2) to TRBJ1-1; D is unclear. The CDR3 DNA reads TGTGCCAGCAGCCCTTTTCGGGGGAACACTGAAGCTTTCTTT. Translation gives CASSPFRGNTEAFF.